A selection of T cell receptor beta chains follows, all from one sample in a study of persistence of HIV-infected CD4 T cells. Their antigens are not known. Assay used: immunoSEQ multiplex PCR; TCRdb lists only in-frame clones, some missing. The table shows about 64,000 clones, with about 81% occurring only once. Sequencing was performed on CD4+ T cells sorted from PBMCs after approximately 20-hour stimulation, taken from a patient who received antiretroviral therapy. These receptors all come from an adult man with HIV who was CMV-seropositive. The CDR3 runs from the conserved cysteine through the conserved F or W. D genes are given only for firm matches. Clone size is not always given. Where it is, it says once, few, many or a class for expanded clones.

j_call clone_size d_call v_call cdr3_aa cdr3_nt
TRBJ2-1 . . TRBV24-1 CATSDFRRGGNEQFF TGTGCCACCAGTGATTTCAGGCGGGGAGGCAATGAGCAGTTCTTC
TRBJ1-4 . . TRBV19 CASTRRLGEKLFF TGTGCCAGTACCCGGAGGTTGGGGGAAAAACTGTTTTTT
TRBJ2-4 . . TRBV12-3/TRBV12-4 CASGDTGQNIQYF TGTGCCAGCGGCGATACAGGGCAAAACATTCAGTACTTC
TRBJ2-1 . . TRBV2 CASRRQVLSSYNEQFF TGTGCCAGCAGGCGACAGGTTCTGAGCTCCTACAATGAGCAGTTCTTC
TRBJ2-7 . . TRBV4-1 CASSQEVPGYEQYF TGCGCCAGCAGCCAAGAAGTGCCGGGCTACGAGCAGTACTTC
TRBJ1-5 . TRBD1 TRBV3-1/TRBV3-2 CASSPRTGNSQPQHF TGTGCCAGCAGCCCCCGGACAGGGAATAGTCAGCCCCAGCATTTT
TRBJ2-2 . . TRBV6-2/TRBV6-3 CASSYSIRGAGELFF TGTGCCAGCAGTTACTCGATTAGAGGTGCCGGGGAGCTGTTTTTT
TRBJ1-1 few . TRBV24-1 CATSDGEGADEAFF TGTGCCACCAGTGATGGAGAAGGGGCCGATGAAGCTTTCTTT
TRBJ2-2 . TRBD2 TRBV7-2 CASSFYGAGDLNTGELFF TGTGCCAGCAGCTTCTACGGAGCGGGGGACCTAAACACCGGGGAGCTGTTTTTT
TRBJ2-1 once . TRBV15 CATSRDPRGALVAEQFF TGTGCCACCAGCAGAGACCCACGGGGGGCCCTCGTGGCTGAGCAGTTCTTC